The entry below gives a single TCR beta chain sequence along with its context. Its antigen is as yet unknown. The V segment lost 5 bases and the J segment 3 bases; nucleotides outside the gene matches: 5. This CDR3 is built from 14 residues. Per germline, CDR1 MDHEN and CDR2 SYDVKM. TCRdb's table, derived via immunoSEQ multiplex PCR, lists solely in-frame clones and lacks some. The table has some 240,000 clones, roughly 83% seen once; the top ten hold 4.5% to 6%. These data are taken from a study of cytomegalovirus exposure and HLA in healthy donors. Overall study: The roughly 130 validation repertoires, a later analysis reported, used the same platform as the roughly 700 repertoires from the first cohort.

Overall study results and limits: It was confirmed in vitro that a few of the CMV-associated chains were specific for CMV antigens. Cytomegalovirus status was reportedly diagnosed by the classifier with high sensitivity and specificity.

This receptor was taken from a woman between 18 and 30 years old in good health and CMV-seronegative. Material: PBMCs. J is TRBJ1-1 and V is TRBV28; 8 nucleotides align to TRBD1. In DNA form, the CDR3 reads TGTGCCAGCAGTAACGGACAGGGAGACACTGAAGCTTTCTTT. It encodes CASSNGQGDTEAFF.